This TCR beta chain was identified during a study of identical twins (dated by TCRdb to between 2015 and 2016). In the study overall: To test whether fetal clonotypes persist, this study deep-sequenced TCR alpha and beta repertoires from monozygotic twins, from unrelated adults of various ages, and from cord blood. To rule out contamination, replicate twin experiments were performed at different times with different library preparation protocols. The investigation overall reported the following: In monozygotic twins, out-of-frame TCR alpha sharing was systematically underestimated by recombination models, although the models agreed with sharing between unrelated individuals. Abundant cord blood beta clonotypes carried fewer insertions; young adult naive repertoires showed a weaker similar trend, while memory repertoires showed none. Out-of-frame TCR alpha sequences shared between twins showed an excess of low generation-probability sequences compared with coincidental sharing between unrelated individuals. Because the same donors could not be followed over many years, conclusions were based on cross-sectional statistical analysis. Invariant T cells such as MAIT and iNKT could partly confound zero-insertion analyses, although diverse VJ usage argued against such confounding for most clonotypes. In beta out-of-frame sequences, excess twin sharing was weaker, because having fewer shared sequences lowered the signal-to-noise ratio.

The CDR3 measures 16 amino acids from cysteine to phenylalanine. Only the CDR3 DNA stays, 48 bases, in frame from base 1. CDR1 is given as LGHNT and CDR2 as FRNRAP, both from the germline V gene. V gives up 1 base and J gives up 1 base, and the segment between their germline ends measures 12 bases. The library was prepared using 5' RACE. The sequencing machine was an Illumina HiSeq 2000. A universal primer binding site was introduced by template switching, and a unique molecular identifier was present in the final cDNA, enabling accurate counting of TCR cDNA molecules. First-strand cDNA for TCR alpha and beta chains was synthesized from specific primers in the conserved constant-segment region. To control for contamination, every cDNA library carried two barcodes: a SMART-Mk sample barcode plus Illumina barcodes. Two successive PCR steps introduced TruSeq adapter sequences along with Illumina sample barcodes. The Illumina HiSeq platform was used with custom primers to sequence TCR alpha and beta cDNA libraries. Concerning the study's data processing: Raw reads were processed with MiGEC to extract unique molecular identifiers, and MiXCR was used to determine CDR3 positions. Recombination models were inferred per individual with the repgenHMM and IGoR tools using an EM algorithm. The tcR package in R was used for shared clonotype analysis, with sharing normalized by the product of cloneset sizes. To study raw recombination without the effects of thymic and clonal selection, out-of-frame nonproductive sequences were analyzed. The public reads were reanalyzed by TCRdb: fastp trimming at Q25, MiXCR alignment, in-frame beta chains only. Rows are unified per CDR3 protein, each entry keeping the most common DNA and genes. Here the V and J calls rest on TCRdb's processing, not on the authors' analysis. For this sample the table gives some 790,000 distinct CDR3 sequences, of which about 20% were detected only once. The ten largest make up roughly 14% of the sample.

Every donor in the study was a healthy Caucasian. The twin cohort comprised three pairs of female monozygotic twins, all aged roughly 18 to 30 years. Peripheral blood mononuclear cells were used as the source from which RNA for TCR libraries was isolated. Concerning this clonotype: Its specific antigen is unknown. The sample holds no much larger clone one base away, and base qualities are not on file.

In addition, the sample was reused for a study of T cells expressing NK-cell markers. Looking at the second paper: In sorted CD3+CD56+NKG2C+, CD3+CD56+NKG2C- and CD3+CD56-NKG2C+ T-cell subsets from eight or nine donors, TCR beta-chain repertoires were profiled. Seven of the eight sequenced donors were HCMV-seropositive and one was HCMV-seronegative. To restrict sorting to alphabetaTCR-expressing T cells, an anti-gammadeltaTCR antibody was added in several experiments. For more than 5 donors, the dominant CD3+CD56+NKG2C+ clonotypes were among the top 10 CD8+ clonotypes and accounted for 1.0-7.0% of CD8+ T cells. Those dominant clonotypes were again the most abundant among CD3+CD56-NKG2C+ cells in a handful of donors, at roughly 25-60.1%. It remained unclear whether the expanded NKG2C-expressing T cell clones were specific for HCMV antigens. All eight donors whose samples were sequenced were randomly selected healthy volunteers, three of them men and five women. To determine HCMV serostatus, a commercial ELISA kit was used to detect HCMV-specific IgG in serum. For about six donors, bulk peripheral blood T-cell repertoires were additionally sequenced from unsorted PBMC. MIGEC was used to demultiplex reads and group reads by UMI, and MiTCR was used to assemble and quantify clonotypes. To exclude erroneous sequences, only TCR cDNA sequences supported by at least two reads were retained. The tcR package was used for downstream repertoire analysis, with clonotypes matched between fractions based on CDR3 nucleotide sequence plus V segment. Antigen specificity was annotated against VDJdb with VDJmatch, allowing one amino acid substitution in CDR3.

The receptor's source is a woman between 18 and 29 years old in good health. The receptor chain draws on TRBV12-5 and TRBJ2-3; the D call is tentative, TRBD1 or TRBD2, as each matches 5 bases. The sample consisted of PBMCs. The encoded CDR3 is CASGLGRGSGTDTQYF. The DNA sequence follows: TGTGCTAGTGGTTTGGGTCGGGGCTCCGGCACAGATACGCAGTATTTT.